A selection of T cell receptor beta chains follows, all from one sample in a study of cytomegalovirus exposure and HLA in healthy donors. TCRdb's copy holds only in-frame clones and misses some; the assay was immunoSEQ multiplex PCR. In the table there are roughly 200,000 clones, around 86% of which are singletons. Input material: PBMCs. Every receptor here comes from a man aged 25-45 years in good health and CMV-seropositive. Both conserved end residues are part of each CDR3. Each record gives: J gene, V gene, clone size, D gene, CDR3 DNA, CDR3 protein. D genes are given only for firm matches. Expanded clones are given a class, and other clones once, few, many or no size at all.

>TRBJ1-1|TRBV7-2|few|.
TGTGCCAGCAGCTTAGGACGGACTGAAGCTTTCTTT
CASSLGRTEAFF
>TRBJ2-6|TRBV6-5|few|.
TGTGCCACTTCAGAGGGGGCCAACGTCCTGACTTTC
CATSEGANVLTF
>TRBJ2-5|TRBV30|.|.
TGTGCCTGGACAGGGGCCGACCAAGAGACCCAGTACTTC
CAWTGADQETQYF
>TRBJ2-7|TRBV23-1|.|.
TGCGCCAGCAGTCAATCTCCGGGCTCCTACGAGCAGTACTTC
CASSQSPGSYEQYF
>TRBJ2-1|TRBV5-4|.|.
TGTGCCAGCAGCTTGGTTTGGGAGGAGCAGTTCTTC
CASSLVWEEQFF
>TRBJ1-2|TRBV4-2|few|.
TGTGCCAGCAGCCAAGATCCGAACGTGGGACGGTCCGTCGGCTACACCTTC
CASSQDPNVGRSVGYTF
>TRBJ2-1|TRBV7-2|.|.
TGTGCCAGCAGCCCGCGATACAATGAGCAGTTCTTC
CASSPRYNEQFF
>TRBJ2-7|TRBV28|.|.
TGTGCCAGCAGTTTATGGGACACCCCTCAAGCCTACGAGCAGTACTTC
CASSLWDTPQAYEQYF
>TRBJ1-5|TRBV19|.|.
TGTGCCAGTAGTCTCCGGGACAGCAATCAGCCCCAGCATTTT
CASSLRDSNQPQHF
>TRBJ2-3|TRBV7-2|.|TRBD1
TGTGCCAGCAGCGGACAGGGGGCGGATACGCAGTATTTT
CASSGQGADTQYF
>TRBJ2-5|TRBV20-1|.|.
TGCAGTGCTAGTCGGCAGACCCAGTACTTC
CSASRQTQYF
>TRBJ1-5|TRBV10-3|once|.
TGTGCCATCAGCGGCACCGGGAACGGTCAGCCCCAGCATTTT
CAISGTGNGQPQHF
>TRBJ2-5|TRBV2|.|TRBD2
TGTGCCAGCAGTGAGCTAGCGGGTAGGGGAGAGACCCAGTACTTC
CASSELAGRGETQYF
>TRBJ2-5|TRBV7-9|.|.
TGTGCCAGCAGCTTAGCAACCAGGGAGACCCAGTACTTC
CASSLATRETQYF
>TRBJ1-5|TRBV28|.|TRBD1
TGTGCCAGCAGTACGACGGGACAGGGGTATCAGCCCCAGCATTTT
CASSTTGQGYQPQHF
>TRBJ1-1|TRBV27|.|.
TGTGCCAGCAGTTCAGGGGAGACGAACACTGAAGCTTTCTTT
CASSSGETNTEAFF
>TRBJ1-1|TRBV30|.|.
TGTGCCTGGGGGGTCGAGCCGAACACTGAAGCTTTCTTT
CAWGVEPNTEAFF
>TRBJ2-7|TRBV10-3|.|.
TGTGCCATCAGTGCTCACGGCGCCTACGAGCAGTACTTC
CAISAHGAYEQYF
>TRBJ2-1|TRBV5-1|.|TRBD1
TGCGCCAGCAGCTTGTGGGGGGACAGGGGAGGCAATGAGCAGTTCTTC
CASSLWGDRGGNEQFF
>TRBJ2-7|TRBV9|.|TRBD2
TGTGCCAGCAGCGTTGGGGGCGTAGCGGGAGTCTACGAGCAGTACTTC
CASSVGGVAGVYEQYF
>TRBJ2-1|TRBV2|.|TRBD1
TGTGCCAGCGCCGGGACAGGGGGACTGTACAATGAGCAGTTCTTC
CASAGTGGLYNEQFF
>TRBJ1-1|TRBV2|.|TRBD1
TGTGCCAGCAGTGATGTCAGGGGAAGGGGGCGGCCTGAAGCTTTCTTT
CASSDVRGRGRPEAFF
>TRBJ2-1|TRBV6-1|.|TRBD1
TGTGCCAGCAGTTCGACCGGACAGGGCGCCAATGAGCAGTTCTTC
CASSSTGQGANEQFF
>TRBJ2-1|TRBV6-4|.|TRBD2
TGTGCCAGCAGTGACTTAGCGGGGAAAAATGAGCAGTTCTTC
CASSDLAGKNEQFF
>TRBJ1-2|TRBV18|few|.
TGTGCCAGCTCACCACCACCCCCGTATGGGGCTAACTATGGCTACACCTTC
CASSPPPPYGANYGYTF
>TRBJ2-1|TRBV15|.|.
TGTGCCACCAGCAGAGATGGAGGGGGCTCTTACAATGAGCAGTTCTTC
CATSRDGGGSYNEQFF
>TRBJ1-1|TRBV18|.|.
TGTGCCAGCTCGCCCACCCGACAGTCGGATTACACTGAAGCTTTCTTT
CASSPTRQSDYTEAFF
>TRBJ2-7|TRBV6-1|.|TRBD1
TGTGCCAGCAGCGCCGGACAGGCAAGCTCCTACGAGCAGTACTTC
CASSAGQASSYEQYF
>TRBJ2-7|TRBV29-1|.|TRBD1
TGCAGCGTTGAAGCTGGACAGGGGGTCTACGAGCAGTACTTC
CSVEAGQGVYEQYF
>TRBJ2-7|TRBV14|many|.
TGTGCCAGCAGCCTGGGACTGGGGGAGCAGTACTTC
CASSLGLGEQYF
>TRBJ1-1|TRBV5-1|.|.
TGCGCCAGCAGCTTCACCGGGACATCTGAAGCTTTCTTT
CASSFTGTSEAFF
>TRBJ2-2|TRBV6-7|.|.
TGTGCCAGCACCCAAGGGACGTCCGAGGAGCTGTTTTTT
CASTQGTSEELFF
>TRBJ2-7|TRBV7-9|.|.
TGTGCCAGCAGCGACTTCAGAGTCGGTCCTACCTACGAGCAGTACTTC
CASSDFRVGPTYEQYF
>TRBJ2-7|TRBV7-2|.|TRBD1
TGTGCCAGCAGCTCTGGACAGGGGAACTTCGGGGAGCAGTACTTC
CASSSGQGNFGEQYF
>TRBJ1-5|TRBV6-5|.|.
TGTGCCAGCAGTTACGGGGGTTCGCAGCCCCAGCATTTT
CASSYGGSQPQHF
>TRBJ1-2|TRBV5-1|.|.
TGCGCCAGCAGCGGATGGGCCGGTGGTGGCTACACCTTC
CASSGWAGGGYTF
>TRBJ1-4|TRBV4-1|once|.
TGCGCCAGCAGCTCCTTGTCTCAACTGTTTTTT
CASSSLSQLFF
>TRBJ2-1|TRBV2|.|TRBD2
TGTGCCAGCAGTCTACGGAGAGGGACTAGCGGGGGGTACTCCTACAATGAGCAGTTCTTC
CASSLRRGTSGGYSYNEQFF
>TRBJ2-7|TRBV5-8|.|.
TGTGCCAGCAGCTCTAGGCCCGATCTCTACGAGCAGTACTTC
CASSSRPDLYEQYF
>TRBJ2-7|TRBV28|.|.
TGTGCCAGCCTACAGGGTACCAGCTCCTACGAGCAGTACTTC
CASLQGTSSYEQYF
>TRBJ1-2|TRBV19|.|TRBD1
TGTGCCAGTAGTATAGTGGGAGGGGGCAACTATGGCTACACCTTC
CASSIVGGGNYGYTF
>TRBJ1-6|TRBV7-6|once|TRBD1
TGTGCCAGCAGCTTAAGCGCACAGGGGTATTCACCCCTCCACTTT
CASSLSAQGYSPLHF
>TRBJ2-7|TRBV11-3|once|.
TGTGCCAGCAGCTTACTTCCTACCTACGAGCAGTACTTC
CASSLLPTYEQYF
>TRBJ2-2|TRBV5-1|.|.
TGCGCCAGCAGCTTGACAGGGAACACCGGGGAGCTGTTTTTT
CASSLTGNTGELFF
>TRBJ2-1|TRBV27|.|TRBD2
TGTGCCAGCAGTTCCTCCTTAGCGGGGGGTTTACACAATGAGCAGTTCTTC
CASSSSLAGGLHNEQFF
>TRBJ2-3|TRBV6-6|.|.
TGTGCCAGCAGGAAGGACACAGATACGCAGTATTTT
CASRKDTDTQYF
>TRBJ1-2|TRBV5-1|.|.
TGCGCCAGCAGCTTGTCGAGGCAGACCTATGGCTACACCTTC
CASSLSRQTYGYTF
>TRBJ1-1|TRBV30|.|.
TGTGCCTGGTGGCGAGACGGTAACACTGAAGCTTTCTTT
CAWWRDGNTEAFF